These T cell receptor beta chains were read from a single sample in a study of T cells in Graves' hyperthyroidism and ophthalmopathy. TCRdb analysed the multiplex PCR reads with MiXCR anew, one entry per CDR3 protein. The data contain about 400,000 distinct CDR3 sequences, roughly 15% of them singletons. Specimen: blood. These receptors were taken from a woman younger than 45 with Graves' ophthalmopathy. Each CDR3 is given with its conserved first and last residue.

v_gene,j_gene,CDR3aa
TRBV7-3,TRBJ2-1,CASSLFENNEQFF
TRBV2,TRBJ1-2,CASSEQEEYGYTF
TRBV28,TRBJ1-4,CASSLEGGREKLFF
TRBV20-1,TRBJ2-1,CSAPQTGGLYNEQFF
TRBV12-5,TRBJ2-2,CASGRTSEPGAPRSGELFF
TRBV5-6,TRBJ2-5,CASSFLTGGGQETQYF
TRBV2,TRBJ2-3,CASSGRPTDTQYF
TRBV30,TRBJ2-7,CAWSVAGTYEQYF
TRBV5-1,TRBJ2-5,CASSLGGSRVETQYF
TRBV30,TRBJ1-6,CAWLRALGQGAGSLHF
TRBV5-1,TRBJ1-1,CASSLEGQGFAFF
TRBV7-9,TRBJ1-1,CASSVNQVNTEAFF
TRBV5-6,TRBJ2-4,CASRGAVLAKNIQYF
TRBV7-9,TRBJ1-2,CASSRTDFYGYTF
TRBV24-1,TRBJ1-4,CATSDTGTGTNEKLFF
TRBV6-1,TRBJ2-7,CASRDREFHEQYF
TRBV20-1,TRBJ2-1,CSARDLSGTRSYNEQFF
TRBV24-1,TRBJ2-3,CATSGKSTDTQYF
TRBV7-2,TRBJ1-3,CASSLLGTATSGNTIYF
TRBV28,TRBJ1-5,CASAANQPQHF
TRBV10-3,TRBJ1-1,CAITPDRNTEAFF
TRBV15,TRBJ2-7,CATSRALASSAYEQYF
TRBV28,TRBJ2-7,CASSYVKGSDSYYEQYF
TRBV10-1,TRBJ2-3,CASSSQRVTDTQYF
TRBV29-1,TRBJ2-5,CSANLGSGGETQYF
TRBV20-1,TRBJ2-1,CSARPGSSYNEQFF
TRBV12-5,TRBJ1-1,CASGLDRIMNTEAFF
TRBV28,TRBJ1-2,CASSLMLGLPDYGYTF
TRBV20-1,TRBJ2-1,CSATLAGGYEQFF
TRBV7-9,TRBJ1-4,CASSLPPGQGRLTNEKLFF
TRBV5-7,TRBJ2-1,CASSLDETRVNEQFF
TRBV6-5,TRBJ1-1,CASSYSGPTEAFF
TRBV30,TRBJ1-5,CAWSSGYQPQHF
TRBV28,TRBJ2-7,CASSSTGDRLDEQYF
TRBV24-1,TRBJ1-1,CATSDLQDRGWTEAFF
TRBV7-3,TRBJ1-1,CASSLKGSNTEAFF
TRBV18,TRBJ1-5,CASSYGQGIAQPQHF
TRBV30,TRBJ2-3,CASARTHSTDTQYF
TRBV5-4,TRBJ2-5,CASSTGQGAYQETQYF
TRBV28,TRBJ2-3,CASMGGRETDTQYF
TRBV10-1,TRBJ2-7,CASSPEDGAEQYF
TRBV20-1,TRBJ1-5,CSVGENNQPQHF
TRBV27,TRBJ2-7,CASRRSGHEQYF
TRBV5-6,TRBJ1-6,CASSLERTGYNSPLHF
TRBV19,TRBJ2-7,CASSVAGYSYEQYF
TRBV13,TRBJ1-2,CASTSARGPKFNYGYTF
TRBV11-2,TRBJ2-7,CASSKVQGREEQYF
TRBV27,TRBJ1-2,CASSHRPWADGYTF
TRBV28,TRBJ1-6,CATQGFSFAGPLHF